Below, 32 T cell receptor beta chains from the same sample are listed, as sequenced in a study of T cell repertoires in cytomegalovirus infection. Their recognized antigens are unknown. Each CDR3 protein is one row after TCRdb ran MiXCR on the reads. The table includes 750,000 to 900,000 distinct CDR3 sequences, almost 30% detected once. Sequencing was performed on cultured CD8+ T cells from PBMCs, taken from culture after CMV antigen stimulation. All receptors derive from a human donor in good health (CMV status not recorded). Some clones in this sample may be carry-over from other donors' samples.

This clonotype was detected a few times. The CDR3 region has the DNA TGTGCCAGCTCACCACAGGGGGAGGTCATTCAGTACTTC. It specifies CASSPQGEVIQYF. The J gene is TRBJ2-4, the V gene TRBV18; D might be TRBD1 or TRBD2, each matching 6 bases. The germline gives CDR1 KGHSH, CDR2 LQKENI. CDR3 length equals 13 residues. Trimming left V 1 base short and J 9 bases short, with 10 bases between.

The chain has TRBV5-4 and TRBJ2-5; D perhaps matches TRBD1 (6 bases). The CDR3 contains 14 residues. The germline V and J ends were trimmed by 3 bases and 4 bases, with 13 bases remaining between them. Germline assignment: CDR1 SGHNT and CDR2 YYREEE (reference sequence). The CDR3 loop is CASSWAQGIETQYF. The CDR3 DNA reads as TGTGCCAGCAGCTGGGCGCAGGGGATAGAGACCCAGTACTTC.

The CDR3 region has the DNA TGTGCCAGCAGTTTCAAGGGGGTTGATGGCTACACCTTC. This sequence encodes CASSFKGVDGYTF. The chain recombines TRBV25-1 with TRBJ1-2; possible D gene TRBD1, 6 bases. The CDR3 has 13 residues. Per the germline V gene, CDR1 is MGHDK and CDR2 is SYGVNS. V was clipped by 5 bases and J by 6 bases, with 13 bases between them.

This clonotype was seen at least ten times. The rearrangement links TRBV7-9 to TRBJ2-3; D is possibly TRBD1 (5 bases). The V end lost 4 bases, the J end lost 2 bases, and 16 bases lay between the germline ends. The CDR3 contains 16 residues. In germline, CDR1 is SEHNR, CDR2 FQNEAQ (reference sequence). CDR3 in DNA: TGTGCCAGCAGCTCACACCTAGGACAACTCACAGATACGCAGTATTTT. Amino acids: CASSSHLGQLTDTQYF.

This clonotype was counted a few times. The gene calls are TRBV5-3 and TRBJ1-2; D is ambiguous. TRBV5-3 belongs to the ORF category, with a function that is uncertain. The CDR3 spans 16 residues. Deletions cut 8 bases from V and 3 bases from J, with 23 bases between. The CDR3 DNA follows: TGTGCCAGCAGTTATGACCGGCCCCGACGGGACTATGGCTACACCTTC. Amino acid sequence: CASSYDRPRRDYGYTF.

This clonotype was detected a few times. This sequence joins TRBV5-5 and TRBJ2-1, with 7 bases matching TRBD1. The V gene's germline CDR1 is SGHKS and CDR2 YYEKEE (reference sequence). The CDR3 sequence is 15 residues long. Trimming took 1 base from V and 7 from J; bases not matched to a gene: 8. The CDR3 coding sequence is TGTGCCAGCAGCTTGACAGGGGTGGCAAGGAATGAGCAGTTCTTC. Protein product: CASSLTGVARNEQFF.

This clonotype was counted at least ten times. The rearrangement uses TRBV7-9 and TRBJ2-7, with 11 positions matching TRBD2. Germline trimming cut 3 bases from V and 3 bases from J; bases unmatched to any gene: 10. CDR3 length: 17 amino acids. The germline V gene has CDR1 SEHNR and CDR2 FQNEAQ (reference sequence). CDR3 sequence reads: CASSFPQLAGADYEQYF. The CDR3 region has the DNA TGTGCCAGCAGCTTCCCCCAACTAGCGGGGGCCGACTACGAGCAGTACTTC.

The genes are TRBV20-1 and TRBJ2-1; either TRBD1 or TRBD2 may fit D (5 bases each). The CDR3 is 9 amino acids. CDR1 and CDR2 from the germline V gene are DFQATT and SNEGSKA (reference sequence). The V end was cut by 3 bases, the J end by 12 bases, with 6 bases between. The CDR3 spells CSASGTQFF. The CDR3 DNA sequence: TGCAGTGCTAGTGGGACGCAGTTCTTC.

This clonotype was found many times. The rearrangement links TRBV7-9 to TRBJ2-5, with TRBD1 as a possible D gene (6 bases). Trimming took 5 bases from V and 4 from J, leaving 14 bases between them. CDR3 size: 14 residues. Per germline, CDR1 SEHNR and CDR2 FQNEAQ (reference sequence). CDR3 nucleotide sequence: TGTGCCAGCAGCCCCCCCGCAGGGGCAGAGACCCAGTACTTC. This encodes CASSPPAGAETQYF.

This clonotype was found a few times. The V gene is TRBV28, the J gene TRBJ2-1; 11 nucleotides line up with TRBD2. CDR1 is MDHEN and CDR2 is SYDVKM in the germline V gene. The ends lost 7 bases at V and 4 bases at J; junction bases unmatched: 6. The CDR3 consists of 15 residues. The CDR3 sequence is CASTLLAGVYNEQFF. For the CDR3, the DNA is TGTGCCAGCACCCTACTAGCGGGGGTGTACAATGAGCAGTTCTTC.

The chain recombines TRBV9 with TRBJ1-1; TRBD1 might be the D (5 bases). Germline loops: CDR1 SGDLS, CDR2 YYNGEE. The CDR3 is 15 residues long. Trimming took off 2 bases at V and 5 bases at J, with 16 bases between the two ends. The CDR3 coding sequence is TGTGCCAGCAGCGTCACATGGGCAGGGAGAACTGAAGCTTTCTTT. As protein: CASSVTWAGRTEAFF.

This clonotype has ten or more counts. CDR3 protein: CASSEIEEGFYGYTF. CDR3 in DNA: TGTGCCAGCAGTGAAATAGAAGAAGGGTTCTATGGCTACACCTTC. The rearrangement uses TRBV6-1 and TRBJ1-2, with D uncertain. Trimming took off 2 bases at V and 4 bases at J, with 14 bases between the two ends. CDR1 MNHNS and CDR2 SASEGT come from the germline V gene. CDR3 length: 15 amino acids.

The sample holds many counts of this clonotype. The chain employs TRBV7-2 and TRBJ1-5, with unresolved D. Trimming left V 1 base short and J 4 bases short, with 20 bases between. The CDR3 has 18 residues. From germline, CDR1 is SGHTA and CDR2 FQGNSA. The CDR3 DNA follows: TGTGCCAGCAGCTTAGACGGTTCGGGCTTCTCACCTAATCAGCCCCAGCATTTT. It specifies CASSLDGSGFSPNQPQHF.

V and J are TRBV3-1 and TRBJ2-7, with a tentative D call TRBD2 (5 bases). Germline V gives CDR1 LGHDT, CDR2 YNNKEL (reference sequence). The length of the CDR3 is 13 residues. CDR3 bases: TGTGCCAGCAGCCAACAACTTTGGACTCAGGCGGTCGTC. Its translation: CASSQQLWTQAVV.

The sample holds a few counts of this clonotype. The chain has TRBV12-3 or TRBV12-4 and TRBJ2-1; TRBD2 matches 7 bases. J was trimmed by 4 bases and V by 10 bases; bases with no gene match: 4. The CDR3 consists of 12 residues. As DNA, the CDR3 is TGTGCCATCCAGGGAGGGTACAATGAGCAGTTCTTC. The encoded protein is CAIQGGYNEQFF.

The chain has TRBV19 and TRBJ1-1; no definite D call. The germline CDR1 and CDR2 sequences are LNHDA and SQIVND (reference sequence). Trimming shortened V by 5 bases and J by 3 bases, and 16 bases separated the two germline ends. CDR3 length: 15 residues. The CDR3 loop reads CASSPEAGEDTEAFF. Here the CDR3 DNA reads TGTGCCAGTAGTCCGGAGGCGGGAGAAGACACTGAAGCTTTCTTT.

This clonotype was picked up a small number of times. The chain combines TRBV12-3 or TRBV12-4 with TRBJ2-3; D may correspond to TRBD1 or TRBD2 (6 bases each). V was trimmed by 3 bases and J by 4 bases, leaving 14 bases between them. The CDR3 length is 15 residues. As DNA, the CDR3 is TGTGCCAGCAGTTTTGGAGGGGGGAGAGCAGATACGCAGTATTTT. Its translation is CASSFGGGRADTQYF.

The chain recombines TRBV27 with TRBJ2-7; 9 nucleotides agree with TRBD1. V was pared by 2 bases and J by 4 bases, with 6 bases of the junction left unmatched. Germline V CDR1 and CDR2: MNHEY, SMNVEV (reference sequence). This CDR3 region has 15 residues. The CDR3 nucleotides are TGTGCCAGCAGTTTAGTTGGGACAGGGACGTACGAGCAGTACGTC. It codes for CASSLVGTGTYEQYV.

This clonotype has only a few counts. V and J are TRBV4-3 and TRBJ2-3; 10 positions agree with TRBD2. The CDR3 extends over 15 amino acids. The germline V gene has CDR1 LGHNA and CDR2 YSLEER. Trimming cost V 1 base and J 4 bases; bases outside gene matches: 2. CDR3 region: CASSQASGGSDTQYF. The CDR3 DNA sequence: TGCGCCAGCAGCCAAGCTAGCGGGGGATCAGATACGCAGTATTTT.

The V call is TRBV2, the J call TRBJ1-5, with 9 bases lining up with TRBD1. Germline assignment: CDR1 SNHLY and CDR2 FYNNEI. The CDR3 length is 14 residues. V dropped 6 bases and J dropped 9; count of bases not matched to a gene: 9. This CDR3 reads CASRDRGALSPQHF. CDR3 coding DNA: TGTGCCAGCAGGGACAGGGGTGCCCTTTCGCCCCAGCATTTT.

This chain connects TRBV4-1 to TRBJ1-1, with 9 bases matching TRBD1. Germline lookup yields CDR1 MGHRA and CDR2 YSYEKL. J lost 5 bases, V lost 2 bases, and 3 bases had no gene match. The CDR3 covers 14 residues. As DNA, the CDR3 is TGCGCCAGCAGCCAATACGGACAGGGGACTGAAGCTTTCTTT. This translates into CASSQYGQGTEAFF.

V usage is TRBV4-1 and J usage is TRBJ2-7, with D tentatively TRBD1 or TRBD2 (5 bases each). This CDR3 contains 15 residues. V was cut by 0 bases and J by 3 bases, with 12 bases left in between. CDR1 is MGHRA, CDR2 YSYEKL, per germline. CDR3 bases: TGCGCCAGCAGCCAAGAGCCAGGGACCATCTACGAGCAGTACGTC. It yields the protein CASSQEPGTIYEQYV.

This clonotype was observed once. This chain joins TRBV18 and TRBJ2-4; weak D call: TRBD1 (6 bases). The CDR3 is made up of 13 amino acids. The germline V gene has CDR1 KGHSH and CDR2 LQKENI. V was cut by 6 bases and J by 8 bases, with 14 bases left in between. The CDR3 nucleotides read TGTGCCAGCTCGAAAGAGGGGGAATACATTCAGTACTTC. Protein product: CASSKEGEYIQYF.

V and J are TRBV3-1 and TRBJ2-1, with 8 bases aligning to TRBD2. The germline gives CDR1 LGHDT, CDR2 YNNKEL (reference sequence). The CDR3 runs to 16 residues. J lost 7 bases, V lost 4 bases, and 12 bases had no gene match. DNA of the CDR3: TGTGCCAGCAGCCCGAAGGGGACTAGATTCCGGAATGAGCAGTTCTTC. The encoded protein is CASSPKGTRFRNEQFF.

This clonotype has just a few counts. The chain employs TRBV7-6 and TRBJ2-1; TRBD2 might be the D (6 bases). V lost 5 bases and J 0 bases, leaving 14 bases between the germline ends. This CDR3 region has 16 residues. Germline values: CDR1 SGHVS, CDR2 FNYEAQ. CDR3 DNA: TGTGCCAGCAGCGAGGGACTGGGGGTCTCCTACAATGAGCAGTTCTTC. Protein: CASSEGLGVSYNEQFF.

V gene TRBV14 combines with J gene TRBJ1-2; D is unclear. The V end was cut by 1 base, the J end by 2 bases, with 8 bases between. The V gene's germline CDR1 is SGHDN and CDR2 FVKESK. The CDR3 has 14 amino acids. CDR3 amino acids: CASSQATANYGYTF. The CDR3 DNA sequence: TGTGCCAGCAGCCAAGCCACAGCAAACTATGGCTACACCTTC.

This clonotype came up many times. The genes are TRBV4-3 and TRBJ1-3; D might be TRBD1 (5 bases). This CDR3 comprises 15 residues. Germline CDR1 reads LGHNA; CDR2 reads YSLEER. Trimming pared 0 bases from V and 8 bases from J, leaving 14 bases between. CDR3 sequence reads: CASSQDVQGGHTIYF. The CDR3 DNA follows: TGCGCCAGCAGCCAAGACGTCCAGGGTGGCCACACCATATATTTT.

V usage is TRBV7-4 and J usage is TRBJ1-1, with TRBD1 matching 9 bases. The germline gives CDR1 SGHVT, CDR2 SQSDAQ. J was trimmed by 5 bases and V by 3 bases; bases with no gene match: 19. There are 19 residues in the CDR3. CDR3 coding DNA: TGTGCCAGCAGCTTTTACCGTGACACAGGGGGCGCGGGTCGGACTGAAGCTTTCTTT. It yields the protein CASSFYRDTGGAGRTEAFF.

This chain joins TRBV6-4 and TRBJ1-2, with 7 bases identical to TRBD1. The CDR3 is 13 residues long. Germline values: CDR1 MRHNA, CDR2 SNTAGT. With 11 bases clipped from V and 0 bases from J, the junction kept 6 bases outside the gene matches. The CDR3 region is CAPGGVTNYGYTF. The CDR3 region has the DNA TGTGCCCCAGGGGGGGTTACTAACTATGGCTACACCTTC.

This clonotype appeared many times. CDR3: CASSQGGGTTDTQYF. The CDR3 region has the DNA TGTGCCAGCAGCCAGGGTGGGGGAACCACAGATACGCAGTATTTT. The chain is built from TRBV7-2 and TRBJ2-3; D possibly uses TRBD1 or TRBD2 (5 bases each). The germline V and J ends were trimmed by 5 bases and 2 bases, with 14 bases remaining between them. This CDR3 has 15 amino acids. Germline-derived CDR1 and CDR2 are SGHTA and FQGNSA.

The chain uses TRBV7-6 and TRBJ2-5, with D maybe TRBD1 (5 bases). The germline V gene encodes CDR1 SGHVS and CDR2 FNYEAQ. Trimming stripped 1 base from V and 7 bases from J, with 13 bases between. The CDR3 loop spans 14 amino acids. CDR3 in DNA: TGTGCCAGCAGCTTAGGACTGGGGCAGCTGACCCAGTACTTC. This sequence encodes CASSLGLGQLTQYF. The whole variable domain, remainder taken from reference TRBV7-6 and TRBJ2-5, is GAGVSQSPRYKVTKRGQDVALRCDPISGHVSLYWYRQALGQGPEFLTYFNYEAQQDKSGLPNDRFSAERPEGSISTLTIQRTEQRDSAMYRCASSLGLGQLTQYFGPGTRLLVL.

The CDR3 is CASYSGNTIYF. CDR3 sequence (DNA): TGTGCCAGCTACTCTGGAAACACCATATATTTT. This chain uses TRBV27 with TRBJ1-3, with no clear D. There are 11 residues in the CDR3. Trimming took off 8 bases at V and 0 bases at J, with 2 bases between the two ends. CDR1 MNHEY and CDR2 SMNVEV come from the germline V gene (reference sequence).